The clone carrying this T cell receptor beta chain was detected ten times or more. The sample comes from a study of response to subunit inactivated influenza vaccine. TCRdb reanalysed the RT-PCR reads using MiXCR and keeps one entry per CDR3 protein. Of approximately 500,000 distinct CDR3 sequences in the sample, over 10% were seen once. The TCR originated in a man in his fifties or sixties who received an inactivated influenza vaccine. The input for sequencing was PBMCs from blood, taken more than 35 days after vaccination.

CDR3 amino acids: CASSSTGNNEQFF. The CDR3 bases are TGTGCCAGCAGTTCGACTGGCAACAATGAGCAGTTCTTC. J is TRBJ2-1 and V is TRBV12-3 or TRBV12-4, with D unclear. Trimming shortened V by 4 bases and J by 5 bases, and 9 bases separated the two germline ends. The CDR3 is 13 residues long.